These 14 T cell receptor beta chains were sequenced from one sample in a study of cytomegalovirus exposure and HLA in healthy donors. The study ran its PCR with 60 Vbeta and 13 Jbeta primers. The assay was immunoSEQ multiplex PCR, and TCRdb's table has in-frame clones only and misses some. The sample lists 140,000 to 150,000 clones, about two thirds seen once, with under 2.5% in the top ten. The sequenced material came from PBMCs. The source of these receptors is a woman aged 55-69 years in good health and CMV-seropositive.

This rearrangement joins TRBV19 to TRBJ2-5, with D possibly matching TRBD1 (5 bases). The CDR3 length is 14 residues. V shed 1 base and J shed 2 bases, with 8 bases lying between them. Germline CDR1 is LNHDA and CDR2 is SQIVND (reference sequence). CDR3 coding DNA: TGTGCCAGTAGTATAGGGGGCAGACAAGAGACCCAGTACTTC. It yields the protein CASSIGGRQETQYF.

The rearrangement links TRBV29-1 to TRBJ1-1; D not resolved. This CDR3 has 13 residues. From germline, CDR1 is SQVTM and CDR2 ANQGSEA. CDR3 bases: TGCAGTCTGCTGGGCCCCGGGAACACTGAAGCTTTCTTT. This sequence encodes CSLLGPGNTEAFF.

The chain links TRBV7-9 to TRBJ2-3; TRBD2 might be the D (6 bases). V was pared by 3 bases and J by 2 bases, with 9 bases between. This CDR3 is 14 amino acids long. The germline gives CDR1 SEHNR, CDR2 FQNEAQ (reference sequence). The CDR3 here is CASSFSGSTDTQYF. As DNA, the CDR3 is TGTGCCAGCAGCTTTAGCGGTTCCACAGATACGCAGTATTTT.

The chain carries TRBV5-5 and TRBJ1-5; D is unresolved. V was clipped by 0 bases and J by 7 bases, with 8 bases between them. The CDR3 extends over 13 amino acids. The germline V gene has CDR1 SGHKS and CDR2 YYEKEE (reference sequence). In DNA, the CDR3 is TGTGCCAGCAGCTTGGCCCCACTACAGCCCCAGCATTTT. Translation gives CASSLAPLQPQHF.

This chain joins TRBV6-5 and TRBJ1-1, with 11 bases fitting TRBD1. Per germline, CDR1 MNHEY and CDR2 SVGAGI. The J segment lost 2 bases and the V segment lost 1 base, leaving 3 bases of the junction unmatched. This CDR3 comprises 16 residues. The CDR3 loop reads CASSYLGTGGNTEAFF. DNA for the CDR3: TGTGCCAGCAGTTACTTAGGGACAGGGGGTAACACTGAAGCTTTCTTT.

The chain joins TRBV6-1 to TRBJ2-7; TRBD1 matches 8 bases. V dropped 8 bases and J dropped 2; count of bases not matched to a gene: 8. CDR1 is MNHNS, CDR2 SASEGT, per germline. This CDR3 spans 14 amino acids. The CDR3 loop is CASVSGTGPYEQYF. The CDR3 coding sequence is TGTGCCAGCGTATCCGGGACAGGTCCCTACGAGCAGTACTTC.

The rearrangement uses TRBV5-1 and TRBJ2-3; a possible D gene is TRBD1 (5 bases). The CDR3 contains 15 residues. V was trimmed by 4 bases and J by 4 bases, leaving 16 bases between them. Germline CDR1 reads SGHRS; CDR2 reads YFSETQ. The CDR3 protein is CASSPQSQGPDTQYF. The CDR3 DNA reads TGCGCCAGCAGCCCACAATCCCAGGGCCCAGATACGCAGTATTTT.

The genes are TRBV27 and TRBJ2-5; 8 bases align to TRBD1. CDR3 length: 15 residues. V gave up 2 bases and J gave up 4 bases; unmatched junction bases: 6. Germline V gene lookup returns CDR1 MNHEY and CDR2 SMNVEV (reference sequence). CDR3 loop: CASSLGQGAGETQYF. The DNA for the CDR3 is TGTGCCAGCAGTTTAGGGCAGGGGGCAGGAGAGACCCAGTACTTC.

The V gene is TRBV29-1, the J gene TRBJ2-5, with TRBD1 identical over 11 bases. The CDR3 is 13 residues long. Germline CDR1 is SQVTM and CDR2 is ANQGSEA. Trimming took 4 bases from V and 5 from J; bases not matched to a gene: 3. Written as DNA, the CDR3 is TGCAGCGTTGGGACAGGGGGCTTGGAGACCCAGTACTTC. Translated, it gives CSVGTGGLETQYF.

About this clone itself: Other DNA sequences in this sample translate to the same CDR3. This sequence joins TRBV6-1 and TRBJ1-2, with unresolved D. The CDR3 spans 11 residues. Germline lookup yields CDR1 MNHNS and CDR2 SASEGT. V was clipped by 2 bases and J by 5 bases, with 3 bases between them. The CDR3 nucleotides are TGTGCCAGCAGTGAACAGTATGGCTACACCTTC. Amino acids: CASSEQYGYTF.

CDR3 sequence: CASSPNPTGSGELFF. CDR3 DNA sequence: TGTGCCAGCTCACCAAACCCTACAGGGAGCGGGGAGCTGTTTTTT. The chain links TRBV18 to TRBJ2-2, with TRBD1 as a possible D gene (6 bases). The CDR3 is 15 residues long. Trimming removed 2 bases at V and 7 bases at J, with 14 bases between. Germline assignment: CDR1 KGHSH and CDR2 LQKENI.

This sequence joins TRBV28 and TRBJ2-7, with 12 bases fitting TRBD2. V was pared by 5 bases and J by 4 bases, with 9 bases of the junction left unmatched. The CDR3 extends over 16 amino acids. Per the germline V gene, CDR1 is MDHEN and CDR2 is SYDVKM. The CDR3 region is CASSGASGRVLYEQYF. The CDR3 DNA reads as TGTGCCAGCAGTGGAGCTAGCGGGAGGGTACTGTACGAGCAGTACTTC.

This chain uses TRBV6-6 with TRBJ2-7, with a possible D match to TRBD1 (6 bases). The CDR3 is made up of 15 amino acids. Germline V lookup: CDR1 MNHNY, CDR2 SVGAGI (reference sequence). The ends were cut back, 4 bases at V and 4 bases at J, with 17 bases in the middle. Written as DNA, the CDR3 is TGTGCCAGCAGTTCGCCCCTCCCAGGGGAGTACGAGCAGTACTTC. Its translation is CASSSPLPGEYEQYF.

This clone has more than one count but fewer than ten. This chain links TRBV2 with TRBJ2-7, with 10 bases matching TRBD2. Germline V gene data show CDR1 as SNHLY and CDR2 as FYNNEI. Trimming took 5 bases from V and 5 from J; bases not matched to a gene: 9. The CDR3 length is 15 residues. CDR3 nucleotides: TGTGCCAGCAGTCGGGAGCGGGAGGGCCCCCACGAGCAGTACTTC. Amino acids: CASSREREGPHEQYF.